The clone carrying this TCR beta chain was counted ten times or more. This specimen comes from a study of quantifying T cell responses using KT2 cells. Study overall: RNA was reverse transcribed with TCR alpha and beta constant-region primers.

A single-stranded UMI oligo with SP2 sequence was ligated to cDNA 3' ends. The first PCR ran 4 to 5 cycles with an equimolar RC1.1 and RC1.2 beta primer mix. From the second PCR onward, TCR alpha and beta chains were processed separately. TCRdb reprocessed the UMI-ligation and nested PCR reads via MiXCR and lists one record per CDR3 protein. The sample gives about 30,000 distinct CDR3 sequences, 7.3% of which show up once; approximately 15% is in the top ten. The V gene end was trimmed by 5 bases and the J gene end by 3 bases; junction bases not matched to a gene: 11. Germline-derived CDR1 and CDR2 are ENHRY and SYGVKD. The CDR3 loop spans 17 amino acids.

The V and J genes are TRBV10-3 and TRBJ2-1; 9 bases fit TRBD1. The sequence was obtained from a human donor. The sample consisted of PBMCs spiked with cells of the T cell clone KT2. CDR3 residues: CAISYSGGQGVYNEQFF. The CDR3 DNA reads as TGTGCCATCAGTTATTCCGGGGGACAGGGCGTCTACAATGAGCAGTTCTTC.